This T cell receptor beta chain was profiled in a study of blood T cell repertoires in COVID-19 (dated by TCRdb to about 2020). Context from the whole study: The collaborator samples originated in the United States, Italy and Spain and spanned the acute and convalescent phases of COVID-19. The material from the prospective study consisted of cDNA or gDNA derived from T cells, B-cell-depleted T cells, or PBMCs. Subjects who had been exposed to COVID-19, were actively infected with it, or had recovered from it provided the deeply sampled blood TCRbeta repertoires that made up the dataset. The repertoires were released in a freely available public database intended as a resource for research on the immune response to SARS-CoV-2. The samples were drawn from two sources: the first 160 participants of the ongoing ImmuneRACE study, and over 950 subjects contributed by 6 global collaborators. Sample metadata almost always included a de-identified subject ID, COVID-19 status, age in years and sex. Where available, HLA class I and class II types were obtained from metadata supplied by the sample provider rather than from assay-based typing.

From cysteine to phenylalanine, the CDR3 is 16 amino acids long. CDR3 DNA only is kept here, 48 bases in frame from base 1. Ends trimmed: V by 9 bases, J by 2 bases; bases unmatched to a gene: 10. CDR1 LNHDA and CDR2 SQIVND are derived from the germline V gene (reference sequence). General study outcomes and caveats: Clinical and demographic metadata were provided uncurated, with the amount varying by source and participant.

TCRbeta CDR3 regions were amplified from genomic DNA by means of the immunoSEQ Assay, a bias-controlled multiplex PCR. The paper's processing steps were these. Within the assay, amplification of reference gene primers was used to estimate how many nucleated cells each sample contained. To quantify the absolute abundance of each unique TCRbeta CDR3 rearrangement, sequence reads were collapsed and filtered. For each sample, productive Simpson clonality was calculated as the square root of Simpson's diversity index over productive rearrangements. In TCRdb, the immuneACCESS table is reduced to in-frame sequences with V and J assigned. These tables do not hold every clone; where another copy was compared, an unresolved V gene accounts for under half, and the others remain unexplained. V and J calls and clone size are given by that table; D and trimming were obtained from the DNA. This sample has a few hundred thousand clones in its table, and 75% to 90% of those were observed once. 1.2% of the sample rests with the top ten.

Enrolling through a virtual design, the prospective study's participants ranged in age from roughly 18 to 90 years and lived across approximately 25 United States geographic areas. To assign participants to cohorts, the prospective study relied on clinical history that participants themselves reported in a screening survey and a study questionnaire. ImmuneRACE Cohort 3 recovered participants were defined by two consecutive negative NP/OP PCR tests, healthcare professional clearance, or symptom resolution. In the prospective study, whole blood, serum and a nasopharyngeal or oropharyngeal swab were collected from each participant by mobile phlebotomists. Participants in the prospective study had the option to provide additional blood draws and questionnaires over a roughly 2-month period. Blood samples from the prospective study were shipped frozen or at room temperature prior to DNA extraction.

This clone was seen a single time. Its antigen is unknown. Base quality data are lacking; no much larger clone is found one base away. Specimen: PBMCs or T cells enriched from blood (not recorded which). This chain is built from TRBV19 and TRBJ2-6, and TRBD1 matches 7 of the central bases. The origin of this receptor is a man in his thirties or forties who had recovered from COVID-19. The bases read TGTGCCAGCCACCGAACAGGGGTTACTGGGGCCAACGTCCTGACTTTC. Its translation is CASHRTGVTGANVLTF.